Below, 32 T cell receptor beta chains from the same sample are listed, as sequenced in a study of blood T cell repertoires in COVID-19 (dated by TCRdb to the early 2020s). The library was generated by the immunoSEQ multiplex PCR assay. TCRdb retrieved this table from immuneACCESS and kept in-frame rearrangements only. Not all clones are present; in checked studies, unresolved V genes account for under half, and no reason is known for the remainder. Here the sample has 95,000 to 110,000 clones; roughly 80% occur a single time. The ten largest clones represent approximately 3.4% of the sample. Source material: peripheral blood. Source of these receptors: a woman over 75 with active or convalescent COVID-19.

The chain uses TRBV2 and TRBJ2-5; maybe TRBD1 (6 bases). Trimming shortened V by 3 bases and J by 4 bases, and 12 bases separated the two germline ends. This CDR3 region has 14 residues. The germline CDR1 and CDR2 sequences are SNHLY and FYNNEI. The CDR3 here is CASSDRQGGETQYF. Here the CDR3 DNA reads TGTGCCAGCAGTGATCGACAAGGGGGAGAGACCCAGTACTTC.

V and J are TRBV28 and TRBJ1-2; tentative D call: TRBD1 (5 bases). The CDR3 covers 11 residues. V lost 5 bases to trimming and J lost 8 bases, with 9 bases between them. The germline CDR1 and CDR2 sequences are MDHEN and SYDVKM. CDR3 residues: CASSTSGGYTF. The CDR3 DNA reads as TGTGCCAGCAGTACCTCAGGGGGCTACACCTTC.

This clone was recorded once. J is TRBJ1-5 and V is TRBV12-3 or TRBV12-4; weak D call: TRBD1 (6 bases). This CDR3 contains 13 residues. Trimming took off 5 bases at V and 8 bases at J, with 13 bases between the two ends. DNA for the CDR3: TGTGCCAGCAGTCACAGGGCGGAGGAGCCCCAGCATTTT. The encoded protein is CASSHRAEEPQHF.

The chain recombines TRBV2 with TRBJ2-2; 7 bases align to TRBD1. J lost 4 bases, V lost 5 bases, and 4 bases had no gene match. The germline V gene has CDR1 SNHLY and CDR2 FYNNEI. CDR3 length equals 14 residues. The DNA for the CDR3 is TGTGCCAGCAGTCGGACAGGCGGCACCGGGGAGCTGTTTTTT. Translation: CASSRTGGTGELFF.

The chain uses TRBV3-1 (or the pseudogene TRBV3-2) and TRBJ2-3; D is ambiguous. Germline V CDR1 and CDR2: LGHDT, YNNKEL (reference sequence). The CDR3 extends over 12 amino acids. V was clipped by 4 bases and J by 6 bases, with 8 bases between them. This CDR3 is CASSLTTDTQYF. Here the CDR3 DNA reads TGTGCCAGCAGCCTCACTACGGATACGCAGTATTTT.

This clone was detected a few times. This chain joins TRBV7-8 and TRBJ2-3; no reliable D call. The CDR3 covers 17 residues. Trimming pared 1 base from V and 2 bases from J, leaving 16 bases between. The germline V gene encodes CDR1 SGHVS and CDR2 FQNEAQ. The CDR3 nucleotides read TGTGCCAGCAGCTTAGACATATTGCCGTCTGTCACAGATACGCAGTATTTT. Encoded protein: CASSLDILPSVTDTQYF. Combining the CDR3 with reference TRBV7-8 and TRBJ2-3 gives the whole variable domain GAGVSQSPRYKVAKRGQDVALRCDPISGHVSLFWYQQALGQGPEFLTYFQNEAQLDKSGLPSDRFFAERPEGSVSTLKIQRTQQEDSAVYLCASSLDILPSVTDTQYFGPGTRLTVL.

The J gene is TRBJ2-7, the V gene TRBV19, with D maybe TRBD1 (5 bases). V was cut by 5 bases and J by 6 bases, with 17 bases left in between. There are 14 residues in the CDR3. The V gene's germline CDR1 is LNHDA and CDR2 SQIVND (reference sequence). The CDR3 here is CASSSVKGVGEQYF. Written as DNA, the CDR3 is TGTGCCAGTAGTTCGGTGAAAGGGGTAGGCGAGCAGTACTTC. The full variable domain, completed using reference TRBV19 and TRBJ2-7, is DGGITQSPKYLFRKEGQNVTLSCEQNLNHDAMYWYRQDPGQGLRLIYYSQIVNDFQKGDIAEGYSVSREKKESFPLTVTSAQKNPTAFYLCASSSVKGVGEQYFGPGTRLTVT.

CDR3 sequence: CASSLPGTPSTDTQYF. The CDR3 DNA is TGTGCCAGCAGCTTGCCTGGCACACCTAGCACAGATACGCAGTATTTT. The V gene is TRBV5-4, the J gene TRBJ2-3; D not resolved. The CDR3 has 16 amino acids. The V gene's germline CDR1 is SGHNT and CDR2 YYREEE (reference sequence). V was trimmed by 1 base and J by 0 bases, leaving 12 bases between them. Full variable domain (missing parts from reference TRBV5-4 and TRBJ2-3): ETGVTQSPTHLIKTRGQQVTLRCSSQSGHNTVSWYQQALGQGPQFIFQYYREEENGRGNFPPRFSGLQFPNYSSELNVNALELDDSALYLCASSLPGTPSTDTQYFGPGTRLTVL.

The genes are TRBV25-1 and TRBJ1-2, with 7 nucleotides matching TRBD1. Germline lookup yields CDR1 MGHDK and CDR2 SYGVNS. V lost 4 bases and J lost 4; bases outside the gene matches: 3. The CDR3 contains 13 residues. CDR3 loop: CASSVAGGYGYTF. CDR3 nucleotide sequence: TGTGCCAGCAGTGTAGCAGGGGGCTATGGCTACACCTTC.

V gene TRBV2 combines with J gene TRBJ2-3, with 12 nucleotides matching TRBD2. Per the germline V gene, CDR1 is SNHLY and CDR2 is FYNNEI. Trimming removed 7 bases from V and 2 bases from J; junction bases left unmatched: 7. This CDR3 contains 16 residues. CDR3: CASKERTSGDTDTQYF. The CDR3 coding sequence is TGTGCCAGCAAAGAGAGGACTAGCGGGGACACAGATACGCAGTATTTT. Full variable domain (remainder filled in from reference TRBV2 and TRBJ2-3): EPEVTQTPSHQVTQMGQEVILRCVPISNHLYFYWYRQILGQKVEFLVSFYNNEISEKSEIFDDQFSVERPDGSNFTLKIRSTKLEDSAMYFCASKERTSGDTDTQYFGPGTRLTVL.

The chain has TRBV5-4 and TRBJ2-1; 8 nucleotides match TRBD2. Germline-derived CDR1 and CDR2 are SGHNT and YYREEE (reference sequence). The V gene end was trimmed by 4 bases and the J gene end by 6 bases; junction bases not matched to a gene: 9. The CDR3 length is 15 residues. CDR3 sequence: CASSQASGSSNEQFF. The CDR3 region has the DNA TGTGCCAGCAGCCAAGCTAGCGGGTCTTCCAATGAGCAGTTCTTC.

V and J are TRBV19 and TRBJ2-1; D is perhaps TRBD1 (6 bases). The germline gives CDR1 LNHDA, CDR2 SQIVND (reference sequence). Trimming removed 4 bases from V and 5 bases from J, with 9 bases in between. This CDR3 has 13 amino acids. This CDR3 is CASSTQGNNEQFF. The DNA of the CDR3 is TGTGCCAGTAGTACACAGGGTAACAATGAGCAGTTCTTC.

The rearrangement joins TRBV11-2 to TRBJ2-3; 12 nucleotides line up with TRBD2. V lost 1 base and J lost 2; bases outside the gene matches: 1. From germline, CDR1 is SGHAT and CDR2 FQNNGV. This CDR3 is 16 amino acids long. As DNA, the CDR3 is TGTGCCAGCAGCTTAGGGACTAGCGGGGTCACAGATACGCAGTATTTT. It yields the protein CASSLGTSGVTDTQYF.

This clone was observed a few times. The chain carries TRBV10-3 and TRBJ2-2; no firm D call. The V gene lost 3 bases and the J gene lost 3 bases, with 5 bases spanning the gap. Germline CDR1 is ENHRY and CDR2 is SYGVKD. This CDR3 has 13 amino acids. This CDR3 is CAISEAHTGELFF. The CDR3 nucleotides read TGTGCCATCAGTGAAGCCCACACCGGGGAGCTGTTTTTT.

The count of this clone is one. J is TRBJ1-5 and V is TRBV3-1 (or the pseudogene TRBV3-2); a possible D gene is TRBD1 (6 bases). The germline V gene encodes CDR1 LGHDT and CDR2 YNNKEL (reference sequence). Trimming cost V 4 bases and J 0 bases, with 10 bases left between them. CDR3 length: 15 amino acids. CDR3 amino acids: CASSPGTHSNQPQHF. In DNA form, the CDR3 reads TGTGCCAGCAGCCCCGGGACACATAGCAATCAGCCCCAGCATTTT.

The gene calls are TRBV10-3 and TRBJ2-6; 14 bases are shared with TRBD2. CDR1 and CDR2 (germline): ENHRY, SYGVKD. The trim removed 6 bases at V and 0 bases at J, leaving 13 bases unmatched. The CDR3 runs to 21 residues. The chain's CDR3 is CAIRKGLAGGLASSGANVLTF. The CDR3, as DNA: TGTGCCATCAGAAAAGGACTAGCGGGAGGATTGGCGAGCTCTGGGGCCAACGTCCTGACTTTC.

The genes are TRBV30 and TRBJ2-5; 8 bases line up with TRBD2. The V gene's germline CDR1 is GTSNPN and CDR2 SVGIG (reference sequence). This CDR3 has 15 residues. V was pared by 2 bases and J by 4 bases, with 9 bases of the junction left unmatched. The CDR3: CAWSRTSPRGETQYF. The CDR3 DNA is TGTGCCTGGAGTAGGACTAGCCCCCGGGGAGAGACCCAGTACTTC.

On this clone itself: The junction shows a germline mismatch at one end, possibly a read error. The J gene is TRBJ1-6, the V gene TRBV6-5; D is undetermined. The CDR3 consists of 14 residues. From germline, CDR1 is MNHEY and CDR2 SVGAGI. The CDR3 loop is CASSYSSNNSPLHF. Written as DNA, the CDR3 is TGTGCCAGCAGCTACAGCTCCAATAATTCACCCCTCCACTTT.

This CDR3 is CATSRDWTGRGQPQHF. CDR3 DNA sequence: TGTGCCACCAGCAGAGATTGGACAGGCCGCGGGCAGCCCCAGCATTTT. The chain couples TRBV15 to TRBJ1-5, with 7 bases identical to TRBD1. The CDR3 has 16 amino acids. CDR1 and CDR2 (germline): LNHNV, YYDKDF (reference sequence). J gave up 7 bases and V 0 bases, and 9 bases lay outside the gene matches. Filled out from reference TRBV15 and TRBJ1-5, the complete variable domain reads DAMVIQNPRYQVTQFGKPVTLSCSQTLNHNVMYWYQQKSSQAPKLLFHYYDKDFNNEADTPDNFQSRRPNTSFCFLDIRSPGLGDTAMYLCATSRDWTGRGQPQHFGDGTRLSIL.

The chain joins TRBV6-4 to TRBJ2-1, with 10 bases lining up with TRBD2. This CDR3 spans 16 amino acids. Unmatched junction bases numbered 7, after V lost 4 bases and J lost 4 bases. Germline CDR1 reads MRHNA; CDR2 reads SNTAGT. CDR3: CASSVSSGGPYNEQFF. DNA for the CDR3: TGTGCCAGCAGTGTGAGTAGCGGGGGGCCTTACAATGAGCAGTTCTTC.

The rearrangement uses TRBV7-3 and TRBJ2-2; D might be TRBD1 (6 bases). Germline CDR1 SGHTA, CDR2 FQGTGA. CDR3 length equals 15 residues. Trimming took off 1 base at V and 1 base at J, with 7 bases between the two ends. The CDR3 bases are TGTGCCAGCAGCTTAATGACAGGGAACACCGGGGAGCTGTTTTTT. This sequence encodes CASSLMTGNTGELFF.

The CDR3 nucleotides read TGTGCCACGGGAGGGGGCGGGGGTGACTATGGCTACACCTTC. Its translation: CATGGGGGDYGYTF. The chain recombines TRBV7-8 with TRBJ1-2; 7 bases line up with TRBD1. The ends lost 10 bases at V and 3 bases at J; junction bases unmatched: 11. The germline V gene encodes CDR1 SGHVS and CDR2 FQNEAQ. The CDR3 totals 14 residues.

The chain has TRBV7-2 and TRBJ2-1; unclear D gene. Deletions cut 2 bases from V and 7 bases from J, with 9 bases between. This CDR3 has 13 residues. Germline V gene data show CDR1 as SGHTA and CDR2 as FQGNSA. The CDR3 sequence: CASSLITRNEQFF. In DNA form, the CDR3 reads TGTGCCAGCAGCTTAATTACGCGGAATGAGCAGTTCTTC. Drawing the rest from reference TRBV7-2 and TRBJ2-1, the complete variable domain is GAGVSQSPSNKVTEKGKDVELRCDPISGHTALYWYRQSLGQGLEFLIYFQGNSAPDKSGLPSDRFSAERTGGSVSTLTIQRTQQEDSAVYLCASSLITRNEQFFGPGTRLTVL.

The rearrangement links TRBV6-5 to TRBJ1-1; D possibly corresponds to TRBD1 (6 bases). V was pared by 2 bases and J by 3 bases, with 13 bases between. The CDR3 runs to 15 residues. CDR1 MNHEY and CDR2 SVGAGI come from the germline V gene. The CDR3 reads CASSYAARGDTEAFF. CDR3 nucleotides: TGTGCCAGCAGTTACGCGGCCAGGGGTGACACTGAAGCTTTCTTT.

Here the CDR3 reads CAWSQGAQPQHF. In nucleotides, the CDR3 is TGTGCCTGGAGTCAGGGGGCACAGCCCCAGCATTTT. The chain combines TRBV30 with TRBJ1-5; TRBD1 matches at 8 bases. V dropped 2 bases and J dropped 7; count of bases not matched to a gene: 1. This CDR3 has 12 residues. CDR1 and CDR2 from the germline V gene are GTSNPN and SVGIG (reference sequence).

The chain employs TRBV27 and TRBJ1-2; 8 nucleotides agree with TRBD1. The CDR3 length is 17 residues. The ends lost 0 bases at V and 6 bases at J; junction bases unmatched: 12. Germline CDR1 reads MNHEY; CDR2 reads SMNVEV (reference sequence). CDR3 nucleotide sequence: TGTGCCAGCAGTTTATCAATGCTGCTGGACAGGGTCCATGGCTACACCTTC. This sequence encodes CASSLSMLLDRVHGYTF.

CDR3 in DNA: TGCAGCGTTGTAGGACTAGGGATCTACGAGCAGTACTTC. Its protein product is CSVVGLGIYEQYF. The chain recombines TRBV29-1 with TRBJ2-7, with 7 bases matching TRBD2. Per germline, CDR1 SQVTM and CDR2 ANQGSEA. The CDR3 has 13 residues. V trimming: 4 bases; J trimming: 3 bases; junction bases outside the gene matches: 6.

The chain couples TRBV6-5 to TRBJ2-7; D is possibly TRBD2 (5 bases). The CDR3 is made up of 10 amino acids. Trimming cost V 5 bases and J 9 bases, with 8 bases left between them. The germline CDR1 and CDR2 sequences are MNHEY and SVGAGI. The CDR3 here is CASSRSGQYF. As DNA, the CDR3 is TGTGCCAGCAGTCGGAGCGGGCAGTACTTC.

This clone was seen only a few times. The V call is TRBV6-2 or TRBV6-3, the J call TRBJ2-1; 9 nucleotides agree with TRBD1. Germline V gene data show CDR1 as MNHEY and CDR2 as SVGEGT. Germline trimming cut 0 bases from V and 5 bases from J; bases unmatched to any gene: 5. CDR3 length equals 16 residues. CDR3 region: CASSYSGTGRNNEQFF. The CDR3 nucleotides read TGTGCCAGCAGTTACTCGGGGACAGGGAGGAACAATGAGCAGTTCTTC.

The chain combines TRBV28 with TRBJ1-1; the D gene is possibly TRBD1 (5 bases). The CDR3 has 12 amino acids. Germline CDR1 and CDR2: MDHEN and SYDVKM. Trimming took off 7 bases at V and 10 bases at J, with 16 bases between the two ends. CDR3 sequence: CASILTTGLAFF. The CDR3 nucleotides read TGTGCCAGCATCCTTACAACAGGTCTAGCTTTCTTT.

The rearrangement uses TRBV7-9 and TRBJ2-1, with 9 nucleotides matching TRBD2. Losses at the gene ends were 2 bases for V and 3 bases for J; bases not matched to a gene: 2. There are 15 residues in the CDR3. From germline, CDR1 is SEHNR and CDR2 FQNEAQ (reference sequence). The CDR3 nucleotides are TGTGCCAGCAGCTTATGGCGGGGGGGCTACAATGAGCAGTTCTTC. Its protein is CASSLWRGGYNEQFF.

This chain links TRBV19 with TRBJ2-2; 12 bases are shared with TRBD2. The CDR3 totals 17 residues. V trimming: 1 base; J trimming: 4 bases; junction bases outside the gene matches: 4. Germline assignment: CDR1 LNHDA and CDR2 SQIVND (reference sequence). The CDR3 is CASSIVKLAGGTGELFF. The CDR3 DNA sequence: TGTGCCAGTAGTATAGTTAAACTAGCGGGGGGCACCGGGGAGCTGTTTTTT.